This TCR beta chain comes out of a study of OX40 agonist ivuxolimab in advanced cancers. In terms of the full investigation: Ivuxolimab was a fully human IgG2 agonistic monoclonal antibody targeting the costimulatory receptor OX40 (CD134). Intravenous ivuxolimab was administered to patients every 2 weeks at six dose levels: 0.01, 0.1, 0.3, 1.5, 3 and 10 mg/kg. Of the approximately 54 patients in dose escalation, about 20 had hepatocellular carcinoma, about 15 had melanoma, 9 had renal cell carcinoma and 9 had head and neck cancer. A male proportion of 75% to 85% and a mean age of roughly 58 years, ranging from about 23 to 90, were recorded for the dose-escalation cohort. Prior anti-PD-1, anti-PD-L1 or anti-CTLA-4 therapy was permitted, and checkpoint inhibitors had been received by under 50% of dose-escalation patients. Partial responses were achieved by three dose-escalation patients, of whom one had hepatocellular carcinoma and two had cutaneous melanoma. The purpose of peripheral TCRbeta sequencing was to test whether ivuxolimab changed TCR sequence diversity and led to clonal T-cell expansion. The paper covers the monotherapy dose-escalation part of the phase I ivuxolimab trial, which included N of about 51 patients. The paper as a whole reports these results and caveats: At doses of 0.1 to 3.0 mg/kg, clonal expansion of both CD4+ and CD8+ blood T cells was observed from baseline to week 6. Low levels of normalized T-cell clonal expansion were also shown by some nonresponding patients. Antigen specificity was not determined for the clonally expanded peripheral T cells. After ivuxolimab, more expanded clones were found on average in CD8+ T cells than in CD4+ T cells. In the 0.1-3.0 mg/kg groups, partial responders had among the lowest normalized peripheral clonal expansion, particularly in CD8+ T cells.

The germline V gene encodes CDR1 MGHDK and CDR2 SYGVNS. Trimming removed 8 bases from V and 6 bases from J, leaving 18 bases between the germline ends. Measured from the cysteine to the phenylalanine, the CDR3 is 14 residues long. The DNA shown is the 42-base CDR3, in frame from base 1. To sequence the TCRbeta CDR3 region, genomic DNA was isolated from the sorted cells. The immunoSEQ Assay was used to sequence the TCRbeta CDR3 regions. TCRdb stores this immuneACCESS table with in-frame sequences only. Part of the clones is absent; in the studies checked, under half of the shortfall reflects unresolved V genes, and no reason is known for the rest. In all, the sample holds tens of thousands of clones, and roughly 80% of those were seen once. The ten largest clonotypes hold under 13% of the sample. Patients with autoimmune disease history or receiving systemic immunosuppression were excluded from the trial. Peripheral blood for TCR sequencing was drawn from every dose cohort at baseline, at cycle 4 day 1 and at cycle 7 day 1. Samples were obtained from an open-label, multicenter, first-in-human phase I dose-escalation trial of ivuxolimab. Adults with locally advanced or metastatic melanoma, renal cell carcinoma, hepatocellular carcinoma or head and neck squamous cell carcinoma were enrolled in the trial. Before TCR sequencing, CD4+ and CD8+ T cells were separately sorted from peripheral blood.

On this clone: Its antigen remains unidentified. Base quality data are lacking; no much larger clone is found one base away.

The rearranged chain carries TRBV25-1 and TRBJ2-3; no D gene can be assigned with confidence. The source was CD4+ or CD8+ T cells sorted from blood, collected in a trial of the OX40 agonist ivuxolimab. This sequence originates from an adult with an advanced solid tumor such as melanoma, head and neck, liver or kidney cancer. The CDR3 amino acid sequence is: CASSQAGSGDTQYF. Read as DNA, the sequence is TGTGCCAGCTCCCAGGCCGGGTCAGGCGATACGCAGTATTTT.